These 8 T cell receptor beta chains were all obtained from the same sample, sequenced in a study of blood T cell repertoires in COVID-19. The protocol was immunoSEQ multiplex PCR, while the TCRdb copy is restricted to in-frame clones and leaves out a portion. The sample consists of 250,000 to 300,000 clones, roughly nine tenths of them appearing once. Sequencing was performed on PBMCs or T cells enriched from blood (not recorded which). These receptors all stem from a woman aged 55-70 years who had recovered from COVID-19.

On this clone: Other DNA sequences in this specimen translate into the identical CDR3. The gene calls are TRBV12-3 or TRBV12-4 and TRBJ1-1; D not resolved. The V end was cut by 1 base, the J end by 5 bases, with 8 bases between. The CDR3 contains 13 residues. CDR3 region: CASSLVRGTEAFF. CDR3 bases: TGTGCCAGCAGTTTAGTACGAGGGACTGAAGCTTTCTTT.

The chain joins TRBV28 to TRBJ2-1, with D tentatively TRBD2 (5 bases). The ends were cut back, 9 bases at V and 8 bases at J, with 14 bases in the middle. CDR1 is MDHEN and CDR2 is SYDVKM in the germline V gene. This CDR3 contains 12 residues. The CDR3 here is CASLAHWDEQFF. CDR3 sequence (DNA): TGTGCCAGTCTAGCACACTGGGATGAGCAGTTCTTC. Combining the CDR3 with reference TRBV28 and TRBJ2-1 gives the whole variable domain DVKVTQSSRYLVKRTGEKVFLECVQDMDHENMFWYRQDPGLGLRLIYFSYDVKMKEKGDIPEGYSVSREKKERFSLILESASTNQTSMYLCASLAHWDEQFFGPGTRLTVL.

This clone was found once. The gene calls are TRBV11-2 and TRBJ2-7, with TRBD1 as a possible D gene (5 bases). Trimming cost V 3 bases and J 7 bases, with 16 bases left between them. The CDR3 is 14 amino acids. Per the germline V gene, CDR1 is SGHAT and CDR2 is FQNNGV. The CDR3: CASSFFDSLLEQYF. The DNA of the CDR3 is TGTGCCAGCAGCTTCTTCGACAGCCTGCTGGAGCAGTACTTC.

The V and J genes are TRBV11-3 and TRBJ2-1; 8 bases align to TRBD1. J gave up 7 bases and V 5 bases, and 4 bases lay outside the gene matches. Per germline, CDR1 SGHNT and CDR2 YENEEA. The CDR3 is 13 amino acids. CDR3 loop: CASSRQGANEQFF. The DNA for the CDR3 is TGTGCCAGCAGCCGCCAGGGGGCTAATGAGCAGTTCTTC.

In its sample, this clone was seen once. Compared with germline, one end of the junction differs, possibly owing to a read error. The chain recombines TRBV11-3 with TRBJ2-7; D not certain. The V gene's germline CDR1 is SGHNT and CDR2 YENEEA. The CDR3 loop spans 14 amino acids. CDR3 bases: TGTGCCAACAGCTTACTCCGGAGCAACTACGAGCAGTACTTC. Translated, it gives CANSLLRSNYEQYF.

The chain joins TRBV30 to TRBJ2-5; D not resolved. This CDR3 region has 14 residues. V was cut by 2 bases and J by 5 bases, with 15 bases left in between. CDR1 and CDR2 from the germline V gene are GTSNPN and SVGIG (reference sequence). The CDR3 loop is CAWSTQTLRETQYF. The CDR3 DNA is TGTGCCTGGAGTACACAGACATTAAGGGAGACCCAGTACTTC.

The rearrangement uses TRBV15 and TRBJ1-3; 7 bases align to TRBD1. Germline V lookup: CDR1 LNHNV, CDR2 YYDKDF (reference sequence). Trimming removed 6 bases from V and 4 bases from J; junction bases left unmatched: 3. CDR3 length equals 13 residues. CDR3 residues: CATRGTDGNTIYF. DNA of the CDR3: TGTGCCACCAGAGGGACAGACGGAAACACCATATATTTT.

V is TRBV5-1 and J is TRBJ2-5; D uncertain. The CDR3 length is 18 residues. Germline loops: CDR1 SGHRS, CDR2 YFSETQ. Trimming shortened V by 4 bases and J by 5 bases, and 27 bases separated the two germline ends. CDR3 nucleotide sequence: TGCGCCAGCAGCCTTAAGAGCCGAGCTTCCCCGGGTGGGGAGACCCAGTACTTC. This sequence encodes CASSLKSRASPGGETQYF. Full variable domain (missing parts from reference TRBV5-1 and TRBJ2-5): KAGVTQTPRYLIKTRGQQVTLSCSPISGHRSVSWYQQTPGQGLQFLFEYFSETQRNKGNFPGRFSGRQFSNSRSEMNVSTLELGDSALYLCASSLKSRASPGGETQYFGPGTRLLVL.